A single sample gave rise to the 25 T cell receptor beta chains below, sequenced in a study of blood T cells in healthy people across ages. Sample-barcoded 5' priming and a J-beta primer mix drove a second PCR of about 6 to 12 cycles. TCRdb recomputed calls from the 5' RACE reads with MiXCR, one row per CDR3 protein. The repertoire consists of about 940,000 distinct CDR3 sequences, with approximately 49% occurring once and the leading ten covering about an eighth. The specimen was blood. These receptors originate from a man aged 25 to 40 in good health.

This clonotype was counted only a few times. This rearrangement joins TRBV28 to TRBJ2-3; TRBD2 might be the D (6 bases). There are 16 residues in the CDR3. V was trimmed by 3 bases and J by 4 bases, leaving 17 bases between them. The germline V gene encodes CDR1 MDHEN and CDR2 SYDVKM. This CDR3 reads CASSLWGLQGADTQYF. The DNA for the CDR3 is TGTGCCAGCAGTTTGTGGGGACTTCAGGGAGCAGATACGCAGTATTTT.

About this clonotype: A read error may account for a junction end that differs from germline. The rearrangement links TRBV10-3 to TRBJ2-1, with D perhaps TRBD1 or TRBD2 (5 bases each). The CDR3 runs 15 residues. The germline gives CDR1 ENHRY, CDR2 SYGVKD. CDR3 sequence (DNA): TGTGCCATCAGTTCCGGGACGAATACAAACAATAAGCAGTTCTTC. As protein: CAISSGTNTNNKQFF.

The chain recombines TRBV12-3 or TRBV12-4 with TRBJ2-3, with D perhaps matching TRBD1 or TRBD2 (5 bases each). Trimming took off 1 base at V and 4 bases at J, with 12 bases between the two ends. This CDR3 has 15 residues. The CDR3 loop reads CASSLEGRDPDTQYF. CDR3 nucleotide sequence: TGTGCCAGCAGTTTAGAGGGAAGGGACCCAGATACGCAGTATTTT.

This clonotype was observed a handful of times. The chain is built from TRBV12-3 or TRBV12-4 and TRBJ1-1, with a weak D call TRBD1 (6 bases). V was clipped by 6 bases and J by 2 bases, with 10 bases between them. This CDR3 is 13 amino acids long. The CDR3 here is CASRTDSNTEAFF. DNA for the CDR3: TGTGCCAGCAGGACGGACAGTAACACTGAAGCTTTCTTT.

The V gene is TRBV3-1, the J gene TRBJ2-7; either TRBD1 or TRBD2 may fit D (5 bases each). Germline loops: CDR1 LGHDT, CDR2 YNNKEL (reference sequence). The CDR3 has 15 amino acids. V shed 5 bases and J shed 2 bases, with 16 bases lying between them. In nucleotides, the CDR3 is TGTGCCAGCAGCGGGGCGGGCGTCGATCCCTACGAGCAGTACTTC. Residues: CASSGAGVDPYEQYF.

The chain has TRBV4-1 and TRBJ1-2; no definite D call. The germline V gene encodes CDR1 MGHRA and CDR2 YSYEKL. V lost 2 bases and J 6 bases, leaving 16 bases between the germline ends. The CDR3 spans 15 residues. CDR3 amino acids: CASSQIGGWNDGYTF. DNA for the CDR3: TGCGCCAGCAGCCAAATCGGAGGGTGGAACGATGGCTACACCTTC.

This clonotype has just a few counts. The chain links TRBV20-1 to TRBJ2-5; 8 positions agree with TRBD1. V shed 6 bases and J 2 bases; nucleotides not matched to a gene: 5. The CDR3 runs to 13 residues. The germline CDR1 and CDR2 sequences are DFQATT and SNEGSKA (reference sequence). The CDR3 loop is CSAETGEQETQYF. The CDR3 nucleotides are TGCAGTGCGGAGACAGGGGAGCAAGAGACCCAGTACTTC.

With regard to this clonotype: The junction and the germline gene differ at one end; a read error may be behind it. The chain links TRBV7-2 to TRBJ1-2; D is perhaps TRBD1 (6 bases). The CDR3 length is 15 residues. The germline V gene has CDR1 SGHTA and CDR2 FQGNSA. The CDR3 DNA reads as TGTGCCAGCAGCTCATTCAGGGGCCAAAACTATGGCTTCACCTTC. As protein: CASSSFRGQNYGFTF.

The gene calls are TRBV6-2 or TRBV6-3 and TRBJ2-1; TRBD1 matches 9 bases. The CDR3 runs 16 residues. The germline CDR1 and CDR2 sequences are MNHEY and SVGEGT. V gave up 5 bases and J gave up 4 bases; unmatched junction bases: 9. Here the CDR3 DNA reads TGTGCCAGCAGTACCCGGACAGGGGAGCGGTACAATGAGCAGTTCTTC. Its translation is CASSTRTGERYNEQFF.

The sample holds a few counts of this clonotype. The rearrangement links TRBV9 to TRBJ2-7, with 8 positions matching TRBD1. V lost 4 bases to trimming and J lost 3 bases; unmatched junction nucleotides: 9. This CDR3 comprises 15 residues. Germline V gene sequence: CDR1 SGDLS, CDR2 YYNGEE. This chain's CDR3 is CASSLGQAQYYEQYF. The CDR3 bases are TGTGCCAGCAGCTTGGGACAGGCACAGTACTACGAGCAGTACTTC. Full variable domain (rest looked up from reference TRBV9 and TRBJ2-7): DSGVTQTPKHLITATGQRVTLRCSPRSGDLSVYWYQQSLDQGLQFLIQYYNGEERAKGNILERFSAQQFPDLHSELNLSSLELGDSALYFCASSLGQAQYYEQYFGPGTRLTVT.

Notes on this clonotype: This may come from a read error, since a much larger clone is one base off. This chain uses TRBV15 with TRBJ2-5; 7 bases match TRBD2. The CDR3 is 15 residues long. Germline values: CDR1 LNHNV, CDR2 YYDKDF (reference sequence). In DNA form, the CDR3 reads TGTGCCGCCAGCAGAGATCCAGGACTAGAAGAGACCCAGTACTTC. This codes for CAASRDPGLEETQYF.

This chain joins TRBV3-1 and TRBJ2-3, with D unresolved. The V gene's germline CDR1 is LGHDT and CDR2 YNNKEL (reference sequence). This CDR3 spans 12 amino acids. The V and J ends lost 0 bases and 8 bases respectively, with 6 bases between them. The CDR3 DNA follows: TGTGCCAGCAGCCAAGAATCCCGTACGCAGTATTTT. Translating gives CASSQESRTQYF.

This chain connects TRBV7-2 to TRBJ2-7, with 7 bases matching TRBD1. V shed 7 bases, J shed 0 bases, and the junction held 6 bases outside the gene matches. Germline V gives CDR1 SGHTA, CDR2 FQGNSA. The CDR3 is 14 residues long. CDR3 in amino acids: CASTRQGSSYEQYF. The CDR3 coding sequence is TGTGCCAGCACCCGACAGGGTTCCTCCTACGAGCAGTACTTC. Variable domain in full (rest from reference TRBV7-2 and TRBJ2-7): GAGVSQSPSNKVTEKGKDVELRCDPISGHTALYWYRQSLGQGLEFLIYFQGNSAPDKSGLPSDRFSAERTGGSVSTLTIQRTQQEDSAVYLCASTRQGSSYEQYFGPGTRLTVT.

This clonotype showed up many times. V usage is TRBV7-9 and J usage is TRBJ2-7; no firm D call. The CDR3 sequence is 12 residues long. V lost 2 bases to trimming and J lost 8 bases, with 10 bases between them. Germline loops: CDR1 SEHNR, CDR2 FQNEAQ (reference sequence). CDR3 coding DNA: TGTGCCAGCAGCTTATCAGGCTTTCAGCAGTACTTC. Protein sequence: CASSLSGFQQYF.

Concerning this clonotype: At one end, the junction sequence differs from germline, possibly due to a read error. This chain links TRBV4-1 with TRBJ1-1, with 7 bases identical to TRBD1. This CDR3 comprises 15 residues. CDR1 is MGHRA, CDR2 YSYEKL, per germline. CDR3 nucleotide sequence: TGCGCCGGCAGCCAAATGCGACAGGGGAACACTGAAGCTTTCTTT. This encodes CAGSQMRQGNTEAFF.

This chain uses TRBV5-1 with TRBJ2-5; the D gene could be TRBD1 or TRBD2 (7 bases each). Trimming took off 4 bases at V and 5 bases at J, with 21 bases between the two ends. Germline V lookup: CDR1 SGHRS, CDR2 YFSETQ. The CDR3 is 16 residues long. The CDR3 here is CASSNGEGAWLETQYF. CDR3 sequence (DNA): TGCGCCAGCAGCAACGGGGAGGGGGCATGGTTGGAGACCCAGTACTTC.

This clonotype was detected only a few times. The J gene is TRBJ1-2, the V gene TRBV4-3; maybe TRBD1 (6 bases). The CDR3 extends over 15 amino acids. Trimming left V 0 bases short and J 8 bases short, with 16 bases between. The germline V gene has CDR1 LGHNA and CDR2 YSLEER. CDR3 residues: CASSQDANRVGGYTF. The CDR3 coding sequence is TGCGCCAGCAGCCAAGACGCAAACAGGGTTGGAGGCTACACCTTC.

The V gene is TRBV10-3, the J gene TRBJ2-4; 7 positions agree with TRBD2. Trimming at V came to 4 bases and at J to 6 bases, leaving 6 bases not matched to a gene. Germline V gene sequence: CDR1 ENHRY, CDR2 SYGVKD. This CDR3 comprises 14 residues. This CDR3 is CAISGSGEGNIQYF. The CDR3 DNA reads as TGTGCCATCAGTGGTTCCGGGGAGGGAAACATTCAGTACTTC.

This chain uses TRBV2 with TRBJ1-4, with a possible D match to TRBD1 (5 bases). Trimming shortened V by 5 bases and J by 6 bases, and 13 bases separated the two germline ends. The germline CDR1 and CDR2 sequences are SNHLY and FYNNEI. The length of the CDR3 is 14 residues. The chain's CDR3 is CASSFDRRDEKLFF. CDR3 coding DNA: TGTGCCAGCAGTTTCGACAGACGTGATGAAAAACTGTTTTTT.

The V gene is TRBV25-1, the J gene TRBJ2-1; D is possibly TRBD1 (5 bases). The germline gives CDR1 MGHDK, CDR2 SYGVNS. V was shortened by 3 bases and J by 7 bases, with 10 bases between the two germline ends. The CDR3 totals 13 residues. The CDR3 coding sequence is TGTGCCAGCAGTGACAGGGTATCGAATGAGCAGTTCTTC. It is translated as CASSDRVSNEQFF.

The rearrangement links TRBV5-1 to TRBJ2-1; D remains unclear. Germline V lookup: CDR1 SGHRS, CDR2 YFSETQ. V was pared by 4 bases and J by 7 bases, with 12 bases between. The CDR3 has 13 residues. The CDR3, as DNA: TGCGCCAGCAGCGACCCCAAGATGAATGAGCAGTTCTTC. This codes for CASSDPKMNEQFF.

This clonotype was seen more than once but under ten times. The chain links TRBV7-6 to TRBJ2-3; 7 bases align to TRBD1. J gave up 4 bases and V 1 base, and 8 bases lay outside the gene matches. In germline, CDR1 is SGHVS, CDR2 FNYEAQ. This CDR3 has 16 amino acids. In nucleotides, the CDR3 is TGTGCCAGCAGCTTAGGGTCAGGGGGTGTCCCAGATACGCAGTATTTT. It specifies CASSLGSGGVPDTQYF.

The chain couples TRBV18 to TRBJ2-7; TRBD1 might be the D (6 bases). The CDR3 is made up of 12 amino acids. CDR1 and CDR2 from the germline V gene are KGHSH and LQKENI. With 8 bases removed from V and 10 bases from J, the gap between germline ends came to 18 bases. The CDR3 here is CASASRQEAQYF. CDR3 bases: TGTGCCAGCGCATCAAGACAGGAGGCTCAGTACTTC.

The chain couples TRBV28 to TRBJ2-3, with 9 bases fitting TRBD1. Germline lookup yields CDR1 MDHEN and CDR2 SYDVKM. The junction had 10 bases not matched to a gene; V was cut back by 5 bases and J by 4 bases. The CDR3 loop spans 16 amino acids. CDR3 sequence reads: CASSPPTGGRADTQYF. The CDR3 DNA follows: TGTGCCAGCAGTCCCCCGACAGGGGGGAGGGCAGATACGCAGTATTTT.

The chain joins TRBV4-1 to TRBJ2-7, with D tentatively TRBD1 or TRBD2 (7 bases each). The CDR3 has 16 residues. V was trimmed by 1 base and J by 4 bases, leaving 17 bases between them. Germline CDR1 is MGHRA and CDR2 is YSYEKL. Here the CDR3 reads CASSQGSTGRGYEQYF. The CDR3 bases are TGCGCCAGCAGCCAAGGCTCGACAGGGAGGGGGTACGAGCAGTACTTC.